The TCR beta chain described here comes from a study of blood T cell repertoires in COVID-19. About the study: From the United States, Italy and Spain came samples of acute and convalescent COVID-19.

V was pared by 5 bases and J by 6 bases, with 10 bases of the junction left unmatched. The CDR3 is 15 amino acids. The germline V gene has CDR1 LGHNT and CDR2 FRNRAP. The protocol was immunoSEQ multiplex PCR, while the TCRdb copy is restricted to in-frame clones and leaves out a portion. The table includes about 170,000 clones, approximately 81% detected once. This chain joins TRBV12-5 and TRBJ2-3; 8 bases map to TRBD1. The material sequenced was peripheral blood. This clonotype originated in an older woman with COVID-19, enrolled during active disease. CDR3 sequence: CASGAGQAFPDTQYF. CDR3 sequence (DNA): TGTGCTAGTGGTGCGGGACAGGCGTTTCCCGATACGCAGTATTTT.